This T cell receptor beta chain was sequenced during a study of T-cell reconstitution after alpha-beta-depleted transplantation in children. Findings and limits, study-wide: In some patients, recipient T cells and intrathymic progenitors surviving conditioning explained high day-60 diversity. By about two months after transplant, alpha-beta T cells reportedly arose from several hundred graft clones that had expanded. T cells produced anew were the main source of T-cell counts and diversity one year after transplant.

Preparation of the TCRbeta library used unique molecular identifiers. Via MiXCR, TCRdb re-called the PCR reads, giving one row per CDR3 protein. The profile shows about 200,000 distinct CDR3 sequences, about 8.7% of them singletons. This CDR3 contains 14 residues. CDR1 is LGHDT and CDR2 is YNNKEL in the germline V gene (reference sequence). Trimming removed 1 base from V and 2 bases from J, with 5 bases in between. Of note for this clonotype: Antigen: not known.

The source is a male patient aged 2 to 10 who had a stem cell transplant for acute myeloid leukemia, so the T cells may come from the graft donor. The sample here was PBMCs, mostly from graft donor cells, taken 360 days after TCRalphabeta/CD19-depleted stem cell transplant. The rearrangement links TRBV3-1 to TRBJ2-2; D unclear. For the CDR3, the DNA is TGTGCCAGCAGCCAAGGAGTCAACACCGGGGAGCTGTTTTTT. Its translation is CASSQGVNTGELFF.